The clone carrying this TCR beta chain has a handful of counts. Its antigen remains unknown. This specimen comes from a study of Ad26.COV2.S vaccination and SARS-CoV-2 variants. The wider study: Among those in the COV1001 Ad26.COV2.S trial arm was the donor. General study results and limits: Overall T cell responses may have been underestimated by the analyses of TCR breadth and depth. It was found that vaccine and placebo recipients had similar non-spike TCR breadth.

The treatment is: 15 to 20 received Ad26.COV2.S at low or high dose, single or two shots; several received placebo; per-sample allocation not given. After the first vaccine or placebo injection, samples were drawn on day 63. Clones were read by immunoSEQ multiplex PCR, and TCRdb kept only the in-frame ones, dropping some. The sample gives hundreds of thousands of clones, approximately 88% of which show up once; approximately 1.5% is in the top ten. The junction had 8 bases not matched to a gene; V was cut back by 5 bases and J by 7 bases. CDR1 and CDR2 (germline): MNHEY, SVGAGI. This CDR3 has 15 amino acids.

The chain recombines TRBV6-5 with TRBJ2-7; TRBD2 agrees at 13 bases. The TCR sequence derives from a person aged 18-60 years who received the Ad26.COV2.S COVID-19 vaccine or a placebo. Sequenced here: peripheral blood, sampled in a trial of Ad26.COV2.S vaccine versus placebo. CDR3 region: CASSLGTSGILEQYF. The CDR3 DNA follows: TGTGCCAGCAGTCTCGGGACTAGCGGGATCCTGGAGCAGTACTTC.